This T cell receptor (beta chain) was sequenced in a study of T cells in Graves' hyperthyroidism and ophthalmopathy. Study-level points and caveats: Peripheral blood also featured most of the thyroid clonotypes expanded above 0.001.

Comments on this clonotype: Its antigen is as yet unknown.

CDR1 and CDR2 (germline): ENHRY, SYGVKD. The CDR3 is 12 amino acids. Trimming removed 0 bases at V and 11 bases at J, with 8 bases between. The source material, RNA transcripts, was used to amplify TCR beta CDR3 regions. In the first-round RT-PCR of the TCR CDR3, the HTBI primer set was used. One entry per CDR3 protein, called by TCRdb with MiXCR from the multiplex PCR reads. The sample holds approximately 400,000 distinct CDR3 sequences; more than 13% are singletons and the top ten take less than 35%. The chain is built from TRBV10-3 and TRBJ2-1; the D gene is possibly TRBD2 (5 bases). The sequenced sample consisted of blood. This clonotype was obtained from a woman in her 30s with Graves' hyperthyroidism. Written as DNA, the CDR3 is TGTGCCATCAGTGAGTCGACTACCCAGCAGTTCTTC. Protein: CAISESTTQQFF.